A single T cell receptor (beta chain) is shown here with its context. This clonotype has a handful of counts. It has no known antigen specificity. There are no base qualities to consult, and no much larger clone falls within one base. Reading the germline V gene (reference sequence) gives CDR1 MNHEY and CDR2 SMNVEV. The CDR3 has 16 amino acids, counting the end cysteine and phenylalanine. Only the CDR3 DNA stays, 48 bases, in frame from base 1. V has 3 bases trimmed and J has 1 base trimmed; junction bases matching no gene number 5. The sample is drawn from a study of spatial heterogeneity in lung cancer (dated by TCRdb to the late 2010s). Some background on the complete study: Samples were obtained from about 69 patients with early-stage, untreated non-small cell lung cancer from the lung TRACERx cohort. Follow-up PBMC samples were sequenced whenever available, and the median time to follow-up was about two years after resection. More beta-chain than alpha-chain transcripts were consistently detected, likely reflecting higher beta-chain transcript abundance. In the raw uncorrected reads, each unique combination of TCR and UMI appeared on average more than ten times. In non-small cell lung cancer, the study quantitatively compared TCR alpha and beta repertoires across several tumor regions, matched nontumor lung, and blood. The study linked features of the TCR repertoire to counts of nonsynonymous mutations, which were determined by whole-exome sequencing of tumor tissue. At surgery, some 220 tumor regions, around 67 matched nontumor lung samples and 56 PBMC samples were TCR-sequenced for both alpha and beta chains. The paper as a whole reports these results and caveats: Additional single-cell paired TCR alpha and beta sequencing was considered necessary to confirm, at a functional level, the hypothesis that regional TCRs recognize regional mutations. Ubiquitous expanded tumor TCRs were detected in blood more often at tumor resection than at routine follow-up. Only around 15 patients were included in comparisons of baseline and follow-up blood repertoires.

The time point label, read with the paper, signifies: blood at routine non-recurrence follow-up after resection. TCR sequencing used whole RNA extracted from tumor and nontumor lung tissue, or from cryopreserved PBMC samples, without cell sorting. Patients were selected for TCR sequencing only if sufficient RNA was available from at least two tumor regions. Library prep was done by 5' RACE. For sequencing, a NextSeq 500 was employed. The TCR library protocol attached a unique molecular identifier to each TCR cDNA molecule to allow correction of PCR and sequencing errors. The study's processing was this. TCR identification, UMI-based error correction and CDR3 extraction were performed with Decombinator tools. TCRs above a frequency of 2 per 1,000, corresponding to the top 1% of the tumor frequency distribution, were defined as expanded. Rényi diversity was computed with the R vegan package after subsampling each repertoire 100 times to 5,000 TCRs. CDR3 similarity networks were built from amino acid triplet string-kernel similarity, connecting CDR3s with pairwise similarity above 0.82. In TCRdb, the public reads were trimmed at Q25 with fastp and aligned with MiXCR, with productive beta chains retained. One record per CDR3 amino acid sequence lists the most common genes and DNA. The V and J calls were not made by the authors but by TCRdb's processing. This sample gives roughly 32,000 distinct CDR3 sequences in total; under 11% of them show up just once. The leading ten clones occupy around 28% of the sample.

This material consisted of PBMCs, taken at follow-up. The source of this sequence is a female donor with early-stage non-small cell lung cancer. The V gene is TRBV27 and the J gene is TRBJ2-3, with 9 middle bases fitting TRBD2. The CDR3 corresponds to CASSLGAGGGTDTQYF. The DNA sequence follows: TGTGCCAGCAGTTTGGGCGCGGGGGGGGGCACAGATACGCAGTATTTT.